This T cell receptor (beta chain) emerged from a study of graft-versus-host responses after intestinal transplantation. Overall study context: Every recipient underwent anti-thymocyte globulin induction, then tacrolimus and steroids for three to four years.

Sequencing was performed with immunoSEQ multiplex PCR; in TCRdb, only in-frame clones are kept and a portion is missing. The repertoire holds approximately 100,000 clones, 90% seen once, with less than 0.12% in the top ten. The CDR3 length is 13 residues. Germline assignment: CDR1 SGHRS and CDR2 YFSETQ. V shed 0 bases and J shed 7 bases, with 10 bases lying between them. Regarding this clone: Antigen unknown.

V and J are TRBV5-1 and TRBJ1-1; possibly TRBD1 for D (5 bases). The clonotype was recovered from a human donor who received an intestinal transplant. The sequencing used unstimulated CD4+ T cells sorted from spleen or lymph node cells, collected before intestinal transplant. The CDR3 coding sequence is TGCGCCAGCAGCTTGGTAGGGGATCGTGAAGCTTTCTTT. Translated: CASSLVGDREAFF.